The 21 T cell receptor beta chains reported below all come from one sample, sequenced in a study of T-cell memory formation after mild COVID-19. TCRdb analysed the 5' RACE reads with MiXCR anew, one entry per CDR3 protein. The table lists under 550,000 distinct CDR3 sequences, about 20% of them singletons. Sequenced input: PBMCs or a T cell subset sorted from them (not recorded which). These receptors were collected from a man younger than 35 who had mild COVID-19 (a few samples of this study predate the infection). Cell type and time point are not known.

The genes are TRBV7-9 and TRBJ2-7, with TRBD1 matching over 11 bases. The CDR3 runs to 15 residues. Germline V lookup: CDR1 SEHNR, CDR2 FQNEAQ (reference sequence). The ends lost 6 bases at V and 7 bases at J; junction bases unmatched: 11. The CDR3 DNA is TGTGCCAGCAGAGATACCGGGACAGGGGGGAGTGAGCAGTACTTC. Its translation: CASRDTGTGGSEQYF.

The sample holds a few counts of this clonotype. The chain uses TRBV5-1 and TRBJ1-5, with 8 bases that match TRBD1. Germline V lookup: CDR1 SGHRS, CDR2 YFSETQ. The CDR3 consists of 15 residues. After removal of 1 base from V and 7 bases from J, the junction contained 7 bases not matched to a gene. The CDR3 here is CASSLWSGGGQPQHF. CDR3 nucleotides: TGCGCCAGCAGCTTGTGGTCAGGGGGCGGACAGCCCCAGCATTTT.

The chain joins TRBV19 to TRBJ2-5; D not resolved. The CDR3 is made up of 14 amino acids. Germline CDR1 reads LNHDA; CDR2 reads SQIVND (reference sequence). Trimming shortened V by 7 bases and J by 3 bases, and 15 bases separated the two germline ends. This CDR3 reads CASKGEVAEETQYF. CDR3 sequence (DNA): TGTGCCAGTAAGGGCGAGGTGGCCGAAGAGACCCAGTACTTC.

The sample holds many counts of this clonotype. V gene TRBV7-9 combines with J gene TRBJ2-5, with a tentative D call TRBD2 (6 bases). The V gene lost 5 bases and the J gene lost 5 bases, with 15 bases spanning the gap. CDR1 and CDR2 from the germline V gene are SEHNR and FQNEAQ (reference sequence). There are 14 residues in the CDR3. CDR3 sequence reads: CASSRRRAGETQYF. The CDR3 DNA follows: TGTGCCAGCAGCCGACGAAGGGCGGGGGAGACCCAGTACTTC.

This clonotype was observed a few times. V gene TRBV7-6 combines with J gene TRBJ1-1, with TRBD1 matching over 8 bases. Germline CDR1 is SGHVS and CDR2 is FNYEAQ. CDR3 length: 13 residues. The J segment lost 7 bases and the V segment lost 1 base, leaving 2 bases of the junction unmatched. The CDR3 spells CASSLEQGGEAFF. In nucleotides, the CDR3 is TGTGCCAGCAGCTTAGAACAGGGGGGTGAAGCTTTCTTT.

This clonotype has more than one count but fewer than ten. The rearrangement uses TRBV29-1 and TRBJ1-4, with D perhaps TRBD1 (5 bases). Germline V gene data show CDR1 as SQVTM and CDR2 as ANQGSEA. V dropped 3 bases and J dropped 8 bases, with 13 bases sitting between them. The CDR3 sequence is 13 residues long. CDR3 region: CSVEAGGEEKLFF. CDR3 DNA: TGCAGCGTTGAGGCGGGGGGAGAAGAAAAACTGTTTTTT.

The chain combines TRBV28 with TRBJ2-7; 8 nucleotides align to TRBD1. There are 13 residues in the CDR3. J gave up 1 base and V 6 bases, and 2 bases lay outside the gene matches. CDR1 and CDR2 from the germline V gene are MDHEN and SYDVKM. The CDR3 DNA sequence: TGTGCCAGCAGGGGACAGGATTCCTACGAGCAGTACTTC. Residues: CASRGQDSYEQYF.

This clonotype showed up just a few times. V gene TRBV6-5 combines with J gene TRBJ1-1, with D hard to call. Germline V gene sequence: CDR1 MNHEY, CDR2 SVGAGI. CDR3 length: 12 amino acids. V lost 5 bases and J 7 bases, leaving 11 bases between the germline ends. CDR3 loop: CASSPDRLEAFF. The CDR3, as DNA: TGTGCCAGCAGTCCCGACCGCCTTGAAGCTTTCTTT.

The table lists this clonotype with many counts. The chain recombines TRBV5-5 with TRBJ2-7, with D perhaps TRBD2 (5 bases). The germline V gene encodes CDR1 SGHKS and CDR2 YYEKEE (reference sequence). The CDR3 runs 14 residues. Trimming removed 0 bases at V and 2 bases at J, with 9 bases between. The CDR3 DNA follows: TGTGCCAGCAGCTTGGCCGGGGAAACCTACGAGCAGTACTTC. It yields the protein CASSLAGETYEQYF.

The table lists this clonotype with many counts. The CDR3 bases are TGCGCCAGCAGCCAAGATAGGACGGATCCCGGGGGGTATGGCTACACCTTC. It specifies CASSQDRTDPGGYGYTF. The rearrangement links TRBV4-1 to TRBJ1-2, with TRBD1 as a possible D gene (5 bases). This CDR3 has 17 amino acids. Germline V gene sequence: CDR1 MGHRA, CDR2 YSYEKL. Trimming pared 0 bases from V and 5 bases from J, leaving 19 bases between.

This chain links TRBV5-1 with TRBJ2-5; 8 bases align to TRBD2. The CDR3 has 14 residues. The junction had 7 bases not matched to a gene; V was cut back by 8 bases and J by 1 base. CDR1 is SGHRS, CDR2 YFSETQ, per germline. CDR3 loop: CASSSGRVQETQYF. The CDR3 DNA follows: TGCGCCAGTTCTAGCGGGCGAGTCCAAGAGACCCAGTACTTC.

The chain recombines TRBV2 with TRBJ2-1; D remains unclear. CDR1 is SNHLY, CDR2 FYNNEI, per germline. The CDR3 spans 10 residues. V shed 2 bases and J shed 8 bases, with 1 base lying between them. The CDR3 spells CASSEYEQFF. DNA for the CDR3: TGTGCCAGCAGTGAATATGAGCAGTTCTTC. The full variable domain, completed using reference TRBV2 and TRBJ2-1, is EPEVTQTPSHQVTQMGQEVILRCVPISNHLYFYWYRQILGQKVEFLVSFYNNEISEKSEIFDDQFSVERPDGSNFTLKIRSTKLEDSAMYFCASSEYEQFFGPGTRLTVL.

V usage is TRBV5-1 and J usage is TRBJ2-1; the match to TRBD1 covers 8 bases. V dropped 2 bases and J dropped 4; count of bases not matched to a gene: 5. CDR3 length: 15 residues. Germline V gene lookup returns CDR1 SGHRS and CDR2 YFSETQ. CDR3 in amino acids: CASSLRGQGYNEQFF. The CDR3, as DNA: TGCGCCAGCAGCTTAAGAGGACAGGGATACAATGAGCAGTTCTTC.

For the CDR3, the DNA is TGTGCCAGCTCACCCGCGAGGGGGGACGATGGCTACACCTTC. Translation: CASSPARGDDGYTF. The chain carries TRBV18 and TRBJ1-2; the D gene is possibly TRBD1 (6 bases). V was trimmed by 3 bases and J by 6 bases, leaving 14 bases between them. CDR1 is KGHSH, CDR2 LQKENI, per germline. CDR3 length: 14 residues.

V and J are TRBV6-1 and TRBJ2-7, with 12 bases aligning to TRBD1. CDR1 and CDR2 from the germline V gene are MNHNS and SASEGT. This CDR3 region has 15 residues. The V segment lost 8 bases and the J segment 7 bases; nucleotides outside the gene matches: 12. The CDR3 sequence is CASAPPGQGAREQYV. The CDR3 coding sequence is TGTGCCAGCGCTCCTCCGGGACAGGGGGCGAGGGAGCAGTACGTC.

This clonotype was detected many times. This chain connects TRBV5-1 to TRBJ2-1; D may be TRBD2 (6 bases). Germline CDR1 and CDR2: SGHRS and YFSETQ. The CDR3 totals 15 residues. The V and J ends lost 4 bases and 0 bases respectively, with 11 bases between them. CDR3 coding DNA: TGCGCCAGCAGCGTCGAGGAGGGCTCCTACAATGAGCAGTTCTTC. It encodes CASSVEEGSYNEQFF.

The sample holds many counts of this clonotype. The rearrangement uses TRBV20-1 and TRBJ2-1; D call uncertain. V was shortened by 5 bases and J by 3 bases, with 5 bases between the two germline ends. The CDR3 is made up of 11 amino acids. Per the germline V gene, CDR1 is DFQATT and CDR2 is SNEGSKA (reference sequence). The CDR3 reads CSARSYNEQFF. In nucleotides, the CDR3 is TGCAGTGCTCGAAGCTACAATGAGCAGTTCTTC.

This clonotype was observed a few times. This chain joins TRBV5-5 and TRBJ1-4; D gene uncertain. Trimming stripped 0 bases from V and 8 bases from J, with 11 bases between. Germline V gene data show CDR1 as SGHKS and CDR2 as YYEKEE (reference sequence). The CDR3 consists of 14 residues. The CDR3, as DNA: TGTGCCAGCAGCTTGGATGGGCCCCGGGAAAAACTGTTTTTT. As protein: CASSLDGPREKLFF.

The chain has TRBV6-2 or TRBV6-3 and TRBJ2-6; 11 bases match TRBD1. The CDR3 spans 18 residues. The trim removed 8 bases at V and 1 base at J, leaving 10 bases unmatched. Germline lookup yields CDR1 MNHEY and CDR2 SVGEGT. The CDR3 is CASFGTGGSTSGANVLTF. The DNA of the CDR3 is TGTGCCAGCTTCGGGACAGGGGGATCGACTTCTGGGGCCAACGTCCTGACTTTC.

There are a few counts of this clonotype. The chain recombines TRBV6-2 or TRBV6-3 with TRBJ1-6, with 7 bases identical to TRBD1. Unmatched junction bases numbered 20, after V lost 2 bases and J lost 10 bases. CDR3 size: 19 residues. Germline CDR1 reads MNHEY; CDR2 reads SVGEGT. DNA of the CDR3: TGTGCCAGCAGTTACGACCCAGGACCGGGACAGCGGAGGAGGTCACCCCTCCACTTT. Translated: CASSYDPGPGQRRRSPLHF.

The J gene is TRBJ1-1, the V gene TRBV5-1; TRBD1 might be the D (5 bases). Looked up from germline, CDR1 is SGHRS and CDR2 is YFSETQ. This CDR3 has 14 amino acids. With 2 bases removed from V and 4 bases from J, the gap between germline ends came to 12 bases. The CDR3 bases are TGCGCCAGCAGCTTCATGGGGCATGGCACTGAAGCTTTCTTT. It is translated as CASSFMGHGTEAFF.